This note documents a single T cell receptor beta chain sequence. The data were taken from a study of blood T cell repertoires in COVID-19. The data were produced by immunoSEQ multiplex PCR, yet TCRdb's version contains in-frame clones alone and is incomplete. The sample consists of 290,000 or so clones, roughly 90% of them appearing once. Between the trimmed V and J ends, which lost 6 bases and 4 bases, there was a span of 9 bases. This CDR3 is 13 amino acids long. Germline assignment: CDR1 WNHNN and CDR2 SYGVQD (reference sequence). The V and J genes are TRBV10-1 and TRBJ2-2; tentative D call: TRBD1 (6 bases). The TCR sequence derives from a woman aged 25 to 39 with COVID-19, enrolled during active disease. What was sequenced was peripheral blood. CDR3 DNA: TGCGCCAGCAGCAGACAGGTCACCGGGGAGCTGTTTTTT. Protein: CASSRQVTGELFF.